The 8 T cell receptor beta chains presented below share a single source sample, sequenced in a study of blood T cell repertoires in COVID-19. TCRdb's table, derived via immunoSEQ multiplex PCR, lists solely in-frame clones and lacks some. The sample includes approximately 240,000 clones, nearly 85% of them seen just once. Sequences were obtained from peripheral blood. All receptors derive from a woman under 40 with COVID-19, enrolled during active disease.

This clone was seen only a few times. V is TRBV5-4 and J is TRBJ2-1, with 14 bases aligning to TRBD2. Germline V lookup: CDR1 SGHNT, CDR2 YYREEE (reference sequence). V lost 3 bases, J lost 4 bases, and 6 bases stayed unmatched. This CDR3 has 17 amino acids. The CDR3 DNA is TGTGCCAGCAGCTCAGCCGGGACTAGCGGGAGTTACAATGAGCAGTTCTTC. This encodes CASSSAGTSGSYNEQFF.

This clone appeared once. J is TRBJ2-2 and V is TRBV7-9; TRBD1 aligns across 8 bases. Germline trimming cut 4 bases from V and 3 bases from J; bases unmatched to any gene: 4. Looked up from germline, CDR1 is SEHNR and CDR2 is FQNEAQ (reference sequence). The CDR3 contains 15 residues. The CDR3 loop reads CASSSDRVYTGELFF. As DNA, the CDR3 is TGTGCCAGCAGCTCGGACAGGGTCTACACCGGGGAGCTGTTTTTT.

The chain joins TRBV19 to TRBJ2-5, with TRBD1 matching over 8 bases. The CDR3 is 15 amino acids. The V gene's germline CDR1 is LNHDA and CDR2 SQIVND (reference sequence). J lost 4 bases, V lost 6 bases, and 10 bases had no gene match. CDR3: CASRATGEAGETQYF. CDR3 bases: TGTGCCAGTAGAGCGACAGGGGAAGCGGGAGAGACCCAGTACTTC.

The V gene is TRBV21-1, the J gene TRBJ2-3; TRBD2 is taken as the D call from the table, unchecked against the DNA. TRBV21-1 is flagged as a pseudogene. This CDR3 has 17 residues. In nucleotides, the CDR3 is TGTGCCAGCAGCACAAAGTCGACTAGCGGGGGGGCGGATACGCAGTATTTT. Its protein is CASSTKSTSGGADTQYF.

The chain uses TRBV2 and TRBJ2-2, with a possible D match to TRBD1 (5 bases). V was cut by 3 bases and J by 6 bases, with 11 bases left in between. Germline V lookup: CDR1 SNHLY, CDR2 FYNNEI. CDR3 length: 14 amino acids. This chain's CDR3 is CASSDGQGPGELFF. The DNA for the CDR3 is TGTGCCAGCAGTGACGGTCAGGGTCCCGGGGAGCTGTTTTTT.

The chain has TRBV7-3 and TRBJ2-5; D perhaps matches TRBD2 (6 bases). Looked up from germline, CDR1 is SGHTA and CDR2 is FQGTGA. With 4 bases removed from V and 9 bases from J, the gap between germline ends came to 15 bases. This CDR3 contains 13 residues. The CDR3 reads CASSSTSWGAQYF. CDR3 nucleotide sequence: TGTGCCAGCAGCTCCACCTCCTGGGGGGCCCAGTACTTC.

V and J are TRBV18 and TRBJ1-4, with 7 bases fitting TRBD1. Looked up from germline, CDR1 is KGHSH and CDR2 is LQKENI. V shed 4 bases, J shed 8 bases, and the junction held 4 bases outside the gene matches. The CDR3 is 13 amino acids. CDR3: CASSRTGQEKLFF. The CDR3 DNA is TGTGCCAGCTCACGGACGGGACAGGAAAAACTGTTTTTT.

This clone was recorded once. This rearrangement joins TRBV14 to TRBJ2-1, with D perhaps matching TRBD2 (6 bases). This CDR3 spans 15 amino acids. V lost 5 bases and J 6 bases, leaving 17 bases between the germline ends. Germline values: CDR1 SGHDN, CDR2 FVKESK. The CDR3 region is CASSFQGLTGNEQFF. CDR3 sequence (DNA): TGTGCCAGCAGCTTCCAGGGACTTACTGGCAATGAGCAGTTCTTC. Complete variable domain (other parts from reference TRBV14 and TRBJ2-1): EAGVTQFPSHSVIEKGQTVTLRCDPISGHDNLYWYRRVMGKEIKFLLHFVKESKQDESGMPNNRFLAERTGGTYSTLKVQPAELEDSGVYFCASSFQGLTGNEQFFGPGTRLTVL.